This TCR beta chain was sequenced in a study of blood T cell repertoires in COVID-19. TCRdb's copy holds only in-frame clones and misses some; the assay was immunoSEQ multiplex PCR. Among fewer than 500,000 clones listed, 80% to 90% were seen once. Germline assignment: CDR1 MGHDK and CDR2 SYGVNS. This CDR3 comprises 10 residues. The V end was cut by 9 bases, the J end by 8 bases, with 7 bases between. The sequenced material came from peripheral blood. The rearrangement uses TRBV25-1 and TRBJ1-4; no clear D. The TCR originated in a man between 18 and 29 years old with COVID-19, enrolled during active disease. This chain's CDR3 is CASNIEKLFF. CDR3 in DNA: TGTGCCAGTAACATAGAAAAACTGTTTTTT.